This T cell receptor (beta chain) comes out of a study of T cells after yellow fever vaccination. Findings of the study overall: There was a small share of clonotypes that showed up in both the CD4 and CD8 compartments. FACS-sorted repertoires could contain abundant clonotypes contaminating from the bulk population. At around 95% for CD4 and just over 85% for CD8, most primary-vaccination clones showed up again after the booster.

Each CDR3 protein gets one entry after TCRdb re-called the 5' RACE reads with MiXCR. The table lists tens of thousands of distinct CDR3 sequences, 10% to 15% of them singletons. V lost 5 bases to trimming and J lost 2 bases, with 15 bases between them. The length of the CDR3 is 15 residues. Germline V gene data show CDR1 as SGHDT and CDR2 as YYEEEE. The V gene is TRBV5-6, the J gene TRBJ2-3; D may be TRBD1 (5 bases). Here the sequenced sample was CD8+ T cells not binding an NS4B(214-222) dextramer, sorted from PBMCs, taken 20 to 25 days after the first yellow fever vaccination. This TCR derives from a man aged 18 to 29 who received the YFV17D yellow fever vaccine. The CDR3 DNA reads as TGTGCCAGCAGTGCCCGTGACAGAGTCACAGATACGCAGTATTTT. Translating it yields CASSARDRVTDTQYF.